Described below is a single T cell receptor (beta chain) sequence and its context. No cognate antigen has been identified for it. One base away there is no much larger clone; base qualities are not given. Samples from volunteer blood donors who had recovered from COVID-19 were contributed by a second Seattle source. Whole blood was collected in K2EDTA tubes by collaborating institutions according to the institutions' own protocols. For TCRbeta analysis, collaborator samples were shipped as frozen whole blood, as isolated PBMCs, or as DNA extracted from either sample type. The record originates from a study of blood T cell repertoires in COVID-19 (dated by TCRdb to the early 2020s). For context, the study as a whole: Collaborator samples came from the United States, Italy and Spain and covered acute and convalescent phases of COVID-19. The prospective study material was composed of cDNA or gDNA derived from T cells, B-cell-depleted T cells, or PBMCs. Samples came from the ongoing ImmuneRACE study (first 160 participants) plus 1,254 subjects from 6 global collaborators. The dataset comprised deeply sampled blood TCRbeta repertoires from subjects exposed to, actively infected with, or recovered from COVID-19. Sample metadata almost always included a de-identified subject ID, COVID-19 status, age in years and sex. HLA class I and class II types, where available, came from metadata supplied by the sample provider rather than from assay-based typing. The repertoires were released in a freely available public database meant as a resource for research on the immune response to SARS-CoV-2. Beyond this particular receptor, the publication reports: The amount of clinical and demographic metadata varied by source and participant and was provided uncurated.

TCRbeta CDR3 regions were amplified from genomic DNA by means of the immunoSEQ Assay, a bias-controlled multiplex PCR. The original pipeline was this. Nucleated cell counts per sample were estimated from amplification of reference gene primers within the assay. Sequence reads were collapsed and filtered to measure the absolute abundance of every unique TCRbeta CDR3 rearrangement. For each sample, productive Simpson clonality was calculated by taking the square root of Simpson's diversity index across productive rearrangements. TCRdb took over this immuneACCESS table, retaining in-frame rearrangements with V and J assigned. Such tables are incomplete; in checked studies, under half of the missing clones stem from an unresolved V gene, and the remainder is unexplained. That table furnishes V, J and clone size, whereas the DNA furnished D and trimming. This sample comprises 250,000 to 350,000 clones, roughly nine tenths of them detected only once. The top ten clonotypes cover about 0.94% of the sample.

The germline V gene encodes CDR1 SEHNR and CDR2 FQNEAQ (reference sequence). V has 5 bases trimmed and J has 9 bases trimmed; junction bases matching no gene number 7. Including the terminal cysteine and phenylalanine, the CDR3 comprises 15 residues. The kept DNA is CDR3 alone, 45 bases in frame from the first base. This clonotype was sampled from a woman aged 40 to 50 who had recovered from COVID-19. Sequencing input: peripheral blood. The V and J genes are TRBV7-9 and TRBJ2-1; 13 junctional bases match TRBD2. CDR3 protein: CASSQLAGGLSEQFF. The sequence in DNA is TGTGCCAGCAGCCAACTAGCGGGAGGGCTCAGTGAGCAGTTCTTC.